The 30 T cell receptor beta chains presented below share a single source sample, sequenced in a study of CD8+ T cells in alopecia areata. Reverse transcribed after extraction, RNA yielded cDNA as the sequencing template. Assay: immunoSEQ multiplex PCR; the TCRdb copy retains only in-frame clones and omits some. The table lists 100,000 to 150,000 clones, 50% to 60% of them singletons. This specimen consisted of CD4+ T cells sorted from blood, obtained at week 0. These receptor sequences come from a human donor with alopecia areata.

The V gene is TRBV2, the J gene TRBJ1-5; D may be TRBD1 (5 bases). Trimming removed 6 bases at V and 3 bases at J, with 6 bases between. The CDR3 spans 12 residues. Per the germline V gene, CDR1 is SNHLY and CDR2 is FYNNEI. The CDR3 sequence is CASRTDNQPQHF. CDR3 nucleotides: TGTGCCAGCAGGACAGACAATCAGCCCCAGCATTTT.

The V gene is TRBV5-4, the J gene TRBJ1-2; D is ambiguous. CDR3 length equals 14 residues. The germline V and J ends were trimmed by 3 bases and 4 bases, with 13 bases remaining between them. Germline-derived CDR1 and CDR2 are SGHNT and YYREEE (reference sequence). The DNA of the CDR3 is TGTGCCAGCAGCTCCCTGAGAGAGGGCTATGGCTACACCTTC. It yields the protein CASSSLREGYGYTF.

The genes are TRBV2 and TRBJ2-1; 8 positions match TRBD2. The CDR3 sequence is 13 residues long. The germline gives CDR1 SNHLY, CDR2 FYNNEI. V dropped 7 bases and J dropped 7; count of bases not matched to a gene: 6. Here the CDR3 reads CASKGSGTNEQFF. CDR3 DNA: TGTGCCAGCAAAGGTAGCGGGACAAATGAGCAGTTCTTC.

This clone showed up just a few times. The chain employs TRBV10-3 and TRBJ2-4; D unresolved. The CDR3 length is 12 residues. Deletions cut 2 bases from V and 5 bases from J, with 4 bases between. The V gene's germline CDR1 is ENHRY and CDR2 SYGVKD. CDR3 sequence reads: CAISENQNIQYF. The CDR3 DNA sequence: TGTGCCATCAGTGAGAACCAAAACATTCAGTACTTC.

This sequence joins TRBV7-9 and TRBJ2-7; TRBD2 matches 10 bases. The CDR3 runs to 15 residues. Germline V lookup: CDR1 SEHNR, CDR2 FQNEAQ (reference sequence). V trimming: 7 bases; J trimming: 6 bases; junction bases outside the gene matches: 12. DNA of the CDR3: TGTGCCAGCACCCCCGTAGCGGGAGGAGCCCTCGAGCAGTACTTC. This codes for CASTPVAGGALEQYF.

This clone was detected only a few times. The rearrangement uses TRBV4-3 and TRBJ2-2, with a weak D call TRBD1 (6 bases). Per the germline V gene, CDR1 is LGHNA and CDR2 is YSLEER. Trimming took 4 bases from V and 3 from J, leaving 9 bases between them. CDR3 size: 14 residues. CDR3 coding DNA: TGCGCCAGCAGCCCGGACAGTGACACCGGGGAGCTGTTTTTT. Translation: CASSPDSDTGELFF.

The gene calls are TRBV5-1 and TRBJ2-7; TRBD2 agrees at 11 bases. In germline, CDR1 is SGHRS, CDR2 YFSETQ. The CDR3 is 21 amino acids. J lost 3 bases, V lost 0 bases, and 20 bases had no gene match. DNA for the CDR3: TGCGCCAGCAGCTTGGTAGGCTTACTAGCGGGGGTGGGCCCTCGTAACTACGAGCAGTACTTC. Amino acids: CASSLVGLLAGVGPRNYEQYF.

The genes are TRBV7-2 and TRBJ1-4, with D possibly TRBD1 on 5 matching bases. Trimming removed 3 bases at V and 5 bases at J, with 10 bases between. The CDR3 loop spans 14 amino acids. Germline CDR1 reads SGHTA; CDR2 reads FQGNSA. For the CDR3, the DNA is TGTGCCAGCAGCTTCGCAGGGTCAAATGAAAAACTGTTTTTT. Amino acids: CASSFAGSNEKLFF.

This clone turned up a few times. The chain couples TRBV2 to TRBJ2-5; 7 nucleotides agree with TRBD2. This CDR3 contains 16 residues. The V and J ends lost 0 bases and 3 bases, in that order; junction bases with no gene match: 7. Germline CDR1 and CDR2: SNHLY and FYNNEI. The CDR3 nucleotides are TGTGCCAGCAGTGAAGCGCTACGACTAGCCAAAGAGACCCAGTACTTC. It yields the protein CASSEALRLAKETQYF.

This clone was seen only a few times. The chain links TRBV5-1 to TRBJ1-4, with 9 bases aligning to TRBD1. J lost 7 bases, V lost 2 bases, and 6 bases had no gene match. Germline V gene sequence: CDR1 SGHRS, CDR2 YFSETQ. The CDR3 covers 15 residues. CDR3 in amino acids: CASSFGQGKGEKLFF. CDR3 sequence (DNA): TGCGCCAGCAGCTTTGGACAGGGGAAGGGTGAAAAACTGTTTTTT.

V gene TRBV29-1 combines with J gene TRBJ2-5, with a tentative D call TRBD1 (6 bases). V lost 7 bases, J lost 1 base, and 19 bases lay in between. This CDR3 has 15 residues. Germline V gives CDR1 SQVTM, CDR2 ANQGSEA. The CDR3 DNA reads as TGCAGCGGCTACTCACAGGGTTCCCGCCAAGAGACCCAGTACTTC. Protein sequence: CSGYSQGSRQETQYF.

With respect to this clone: Other DNA variants within this sample encode the same CDR3. The rearrangement joins TRBV12-5 to TRBJ2-3; TRBD2 aligns across 10 bases. The germline gives CDR1 LGHNT, CDR2 FRNRAP. The junction had 8 bases not matched to a gene; V was cut back by 5 bases and J by 3 bases. The CDR3 consists of 16 residues. CDR3 bases: TGTGCTAGTGGTCTCATTACTAGCGGGGAAACAGATACGCAGTATTTT. This sequence encodes CASGLITSGETDTQYF.

V is TRBV11-1 and J is TRBJ2-1, with D tentatively TRBD2 (5 bases). Germline loops: CDR1 SGHAT, CDR2 FQDESV (reference sequence). The CDR3 runs to 15 residues. V was trimmed by 1 base and J by 0 bases, leaving 7 bases between them. This CDR3 reads CASSLDSGSYNEQFF. CDR3 nucleotide sequence: TGTGCCAGCAGCTTAGACAGCGGCTCCTACAATGAGCAGTTCTTC.

This sequence joins TRBV5-1 and TRBJ2-2, with D tentatively TRBD1 or TRBD2 (6 bases each). Between the trimmed V and J ends, which lost 6 bases and 4 bases, there was a span of 28 bases. CDR1 SGHRS and CDR2 YFSETQ come from the germline V gene. The length of the CDR3 is 19 residues. The CDR3 is CASTPSKGGAAQVTGELFF. The CDR3, as DNA: TGCGCCAGCACTCCGAGTAAGGGGGGAGCGGCCCAGGTCACCGGGGAGCTGTTTTTT.

V usage is TRBV27 and J usage is TRBJ2-1; 12 bases align to TRBD2. Germline trimming cut 4 bases from V and 9 bases from J; bases unmatched to any gene: 7. Germline V gene data show CDR1 as MNHEY and CDR2 as SMNVEV (reference sequence). This CDR3 has 15 residues. The chain's CDR3 is CASSSSSGLAGEQFF. The CDR3 DNA is TGTGCCAGCAGTTCTAGCTCGGGACTAGCGGGTGAGCAGTTCTTC.

The rearrangement joins TRBV18 to TRBJ2-2; D not resolved. The CDR3 runs 15 residues. Between the trimmed V and J ends, which lost 2 bases and 0 bases, there was a span of 7 bases. From germline, CDR1 is KGHSH and CDR2 LQKENI. For the CDR3, the DNA is TGTGCCAGCTCACCATGGGATTCGAACACCGGGGAGCTGTTTTTT. This sequence encodes CASSPWDSNTGELFF.

This clone was seen once. This rearrangement joins TRBV4-3 to TRBJ2-5, with 7 bases aligning to TRBD1. After removal of 4 bases from V and 1 base from J, the junction contained 6 bases not matched to a gene. Germline lookup yields CDR1 LGHNA and CDR2 YSLEER. The CDR3 extends over 15 amino acids. DNA of the CDR3: TGCGCCAGCAGCCCCCGGACAGGTTCCCAAGAGACCCAGTACTTC. This gives the protein CASSPRTGSQETQYF.

This clone was counted between two and nine times. This rearrangement joins TRBV6-5 to TRBJ1-2; no definite D call. CDR3 length: 12 amino acids. CDR1 and CDR2 (germline): MNHEY, SVGAGI. The V gene lost 5 bases and the J gene lost 13 bases, with 17 bases spanning the gap. The CDR3 protein is CASSEVRTVLTF. The CDR3 nucleotides read TGTGCCAGCAGTGAAGTCCGAACCGTTCTCACCTTC.

This clone came up once. The rearrangement joins TRBV30 to TRBJ2-2; D remains unclear. The CDR3 spans 12 residues. CDR1 is GTSNPN and CDR2 is SVGIG in the germline V gene (reference sequence). V lost 5 bases, J lost 7 bases, and 11 bases lay in between. CDR3 in amino acids: CAWGIRNGELFF. CDR3 bases: TGTGCCTGGGGGATTAGGAACGGGGAGCTGTTTTTT.

The chain joins TRBV6-5 to TRBJ1-4; D gene unclear. The ends were cut back, 3 bases at V and 7 bases at J, with 12 bases in the middle. Germline V gene sequence: CDR1 MNHEY, CDR2 SVGAGI. The length of the CDR3 is 14 residues. The DNA of the CDR3 is TGTGCCAGCAGTTATGAATCAAGGAGTGAAAAACTGTTTTTT. Translation gives CASSYESRSEKLFF.

The chain couples TRBV7-2 to TRBJ1-5; 8 positions agree with TRBD1. The germline gives CDR1 SGHTA, CDR2 FQGNSA. This CDR3 spans 13 amino acids. The V segment lost 5 bases and the J segment 6 bases; nucleotides outside the gene matches: 3. The CDR3 coding sequence is TGTGCCAGCAGCCTGACAGGGGTTCAGCCCCAGCATTTT. This gives the protein CASSLTGVQPQHF.

This clone occurred a few times. V usage is TRBV7-2 and J usage is TRBJ1-5; maybe TRBD1 (5 bases). CDR1 and CDR2 (germline): SGHTA, FQGNSA. The germline V and J ends were trimmed by 5 bases and 4 bases, with 15 bases remaining between them. The CDR3 covers 15 residues. CDR3 DNA: TGTGCCAGCAGCGGGGCCACAGTAAGGAATCAGCCCCAGCATTTT. It translates to CASSGATVRNQPQHF.

This chain uses TRBV5-6 with TRBJ1-2, with TRBD1 identical over 7 bases. This CDR3 has 14 amino acids. V was pared by 4 bases and J by 4 bases, with 7 bases of the junction left unmatched. Germline V gene sequence: CDR1 SGHDT, CDR2 YYEEEE. CDR3 sequence (DNA): TGTGCCAGCAGCGCAGGACAGGCGACCTATGGCTACACCTTC. Translated: CASSAGQATYGYTF.

This clone was observed once. The rearrangement links TRBV6-1 to TRBJ2-6; no firm D call. V gave up 10 bases and J gave up 1 base, with 11 bases separating them. CDR1 is MNHNS and CDR2 is SASEGT in the germline V gene. The CDR3 runs to 14 residues. The CDR3 reads CATQALSGANVLTF. CDR3 in DNA: TGTGCCACTCAGGCTCTTTCTGGGGCCAACGTCCTGACTTTC.

J is TRBJ1-3 and V is TRBV5-1, with D possibly being TRBD1 (5 bases). CDR1 and CDR2 (germline): SGHRS, YFSETQ. The CDR3 totals 16 residues. Trimming took 0 bases from V and 4 from J, leaving 14 bases between them. The CDR3 DNA follows: TGCGCCAGCAGCTTGGGACAGTGGGGGGACGGAAACACCATATATTTT. It yields the protein CASSLGQWGDGNTIYF.

The J gene is TRBJ2-2, the V gene TRBV6-5; 7 bases are a match to TRBD2. The junction had 6 bases not matched to a gene; V was cut back by 9 bases and J by 5 bases. In germline, CDR1 is MNHEY, CDR2 SVGAGI. This CDR3 comprises 13 residues. In DNA, the CDR3 is TGTGCCAGTTGGGGGGGAGGGACCGGGGAGCTGTTTTTT. It specifies CASWGGGTGELFF.

In nucleotides, the CDR3 is TGTGCCAGCAGCCAAGATCATGGTGGCGGTACGCAGTATTTT. Residues: CASSQDHGGGTQYF. This chain joins TRBV14 and TRBJ2-3; D unresolved. The CDR3 is 14 amino acids. CDR1 and CDR2 from the germline V gene are SGHDN and FVKESK. The V end was cut by 0 bases, the J end by 8 bases, with 12 bases between.

The chain combines TRBV7-2 with TRBJ2-3; D remains ambiguous. Trimming shortened V by 5 bases and J by 2 bases, and 5 bases separated the two germline ends. The CDR3 is 12 amino acids. Germline CDR1 SGHTA, CDR2 FQGNSA. In DNA form, the CDR3 reads TGTGCCAGCAGCCCGTTCACAGATACGCAGTATTTT. Translating it yields CASSPFTDTQYF.

V and J are TRBV4-3 and TRBJ2-1; D may match TRBD1 or TRBD2 (5 bases each). CDR1 and CDR2 (germline): LGHNA, YSLEER. The CDR3 contains 16 residues. Trimming left V 0 bases short and J 7 bases short, with 16 bases between. The CDR3 sequence: CASSQDFGDHGNEQFF. The CDR3 DNA reads as TGCGCCAGCAGCCAAGACTTCGGGGACCACGGGAATGAGCAGTTCTTC.

J is TRBJ2-5 and V is TRBV5-1; TRBD2 aligns across 7 bases. CDR1 and CDR2 (germline): SGHRS, YFSETQ. This CDR3 region has 16 residues. The V and J ends lost 2 bases and 5 bases, in that order; junction bases with no gene match: 12. CDR3 DNA sequence: TGCGCCAGCAGCTTTGGGTCGGGAGGAGGATGGGAGACCCAGTACTTC. This translates into CASSFGSGGGWETQYF.